This T cell receptor beta chain originates from a study of cytomegalovirus exposure and HLA in healthy donors. PCR primers comprised 60 Vbeta and 13 Jbeta primers. Profiled with immunoSEQ multiplex PCR; TCRdb holds only in-frame clones, not every one. This table holds roughly 250,000 clones, approximately 84% found once. CDR1 GTSNPN and CDR2 SVGIG come from the germline V gene (reference sequence). The CDR3 consists of 13 residues. Losses at the gene ends were 4 bases for V and 2 bases for J; bases not matched to a gene: 3. The chain joins TRBV30 to TRBJ1-2, with TRBD1 matching 8 bases. Sample: PBMCs. This sequence was found in a middle-aged woman in good health and CMV-seropositive. The chain's CDR3 is CAWTGGRNYGYTF. CDR3 coding DNA: TGTGCCTGGACAGGGGGCAGGAACTATGGCTACACCTTC.